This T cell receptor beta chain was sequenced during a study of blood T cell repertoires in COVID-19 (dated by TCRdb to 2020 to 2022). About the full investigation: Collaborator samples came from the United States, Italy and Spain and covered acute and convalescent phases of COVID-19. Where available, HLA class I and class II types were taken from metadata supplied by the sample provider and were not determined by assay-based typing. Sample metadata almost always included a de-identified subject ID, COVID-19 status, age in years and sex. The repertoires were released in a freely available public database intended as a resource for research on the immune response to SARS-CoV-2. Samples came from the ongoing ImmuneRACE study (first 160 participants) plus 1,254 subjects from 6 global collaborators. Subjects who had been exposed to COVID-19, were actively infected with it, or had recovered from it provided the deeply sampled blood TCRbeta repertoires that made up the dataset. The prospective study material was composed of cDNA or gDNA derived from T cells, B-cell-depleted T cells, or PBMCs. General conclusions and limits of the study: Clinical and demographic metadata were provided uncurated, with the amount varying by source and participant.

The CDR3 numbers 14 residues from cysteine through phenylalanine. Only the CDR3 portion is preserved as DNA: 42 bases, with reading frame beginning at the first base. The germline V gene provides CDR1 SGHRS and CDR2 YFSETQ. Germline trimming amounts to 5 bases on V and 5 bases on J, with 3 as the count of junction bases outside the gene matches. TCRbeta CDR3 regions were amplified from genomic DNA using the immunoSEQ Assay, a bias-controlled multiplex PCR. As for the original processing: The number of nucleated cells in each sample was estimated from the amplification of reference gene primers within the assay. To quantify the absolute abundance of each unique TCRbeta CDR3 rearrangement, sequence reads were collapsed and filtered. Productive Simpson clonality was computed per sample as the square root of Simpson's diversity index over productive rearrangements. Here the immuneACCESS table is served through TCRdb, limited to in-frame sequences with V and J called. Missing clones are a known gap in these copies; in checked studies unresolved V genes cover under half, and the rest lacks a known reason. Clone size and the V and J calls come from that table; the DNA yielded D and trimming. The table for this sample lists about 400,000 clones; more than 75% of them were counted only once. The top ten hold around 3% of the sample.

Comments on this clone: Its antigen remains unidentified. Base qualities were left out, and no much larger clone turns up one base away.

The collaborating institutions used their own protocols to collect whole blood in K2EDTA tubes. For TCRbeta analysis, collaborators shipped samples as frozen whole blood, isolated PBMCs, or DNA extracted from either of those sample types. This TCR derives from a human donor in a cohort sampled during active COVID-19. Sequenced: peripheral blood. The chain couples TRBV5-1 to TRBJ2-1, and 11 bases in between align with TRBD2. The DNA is TGCGCCAGCAGGAAACTAGCGGGAGACAATGAGCAGTTCTTC. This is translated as CASRKLAGDNEQFF.